The source of this T cell receptor (beta chain) is a study of cytomegalovirus exposure and HLA in healthy donors. Overall study: The roughly 130 validation repertoires used the same platform as the 600 to 750 first-cohort repertoires (as reported by a later analysis).

Per germline, CDR1 GTSNPN and CDR2 SVGIG (reference sequence). Trimming left V 1 base short and J 1 base short, with 7 bases between. The CDR3 contains 13 residues. The method was immunoSEQ multiplex PCR; TCRdb's version includes in-frame clones alone and lacks a portion of them. The sample carries about 220,000 clones, 80% to 95% recorded once. General study points: Under in vitro conditions, a few CMV-associated chains were confirmed as specific for CMV antigens.

This clone occurred a few times. The antigen is undetermined. In the same sample, other DNA sequences code for this CDR3. V and J are TRBV30 and TRBJ1-1; weak D call: TRBD1 (5 bases). The sequenced sample consisted of PBMCs. The receptor comes from a woman younger than 30 in good health and CMV-seronegative. The CDR3 DNA reads as TGTGCCTGGAGTGCCACAGGGAACACTGAAGCTTTCTTT. Translated: CAWSATGNTEAFF.